This T cell receptor (beta chain) emerged from a study of cytomegalovirus exposure and HLA in healthy donors (dated by TCRdb to 2016 to 2017). As for the study more broadly: An earlier analysis of several hundred of the donors reported around 280 Gb of sequence data and 117 million unique TCR beta sequences obtained from 150 million to 200 million T cells. An early release covering 550 to 650 HLA-typed donors comprised approximately 300 gigabases of sequencing data and around 80 million unique TCR sequences. Of the roughly 400 genotyped donors, 65% to 90% fell in the genetic ancestry cluster associated with self-reported Caucasian donors. The study was designed to test whether signatures of past pathogen exposure could be identified by cataloging public T cell receptors. The study used immunosequencing to profile the T cell repertoires of 600 to 850 subjects and linked those repertoires to cytomegalovirus serostatus. A separate validation cohort of 100 to 150 different subjects was used in addition to the roughly 670-subject first cohort. High-throughput TCR immunosequencing, statistical association of individual TCRs with disease status, and machine learning were combined to predict cytomegalovirus infection status. A later analysis re-analyzed previously published TCR beta repertoires from 550 to 700 donors and added high-resolution HLA genotyping to study TCR occurrence patterns. Rather than drawing on any new phenotypic data, the later analysis identified candidate immune exposures from TCR beta sequences and the way those sequences occurred across donors. To decide whether each TCR beta V gene segment behaved as functional or pseudogenic, an earlier analysis of approximately 600 of the donors relied on high-throughput TCR beta sequencing. Donor age, sex, ethnicity and CMV serostatus were compiled together with the repertoire data. In a later genetic analysis, genome-wide SNP genotypes for about three fifths of the roughly 670 donors were used, and that subset was treated as a discovery cohort. Every repertoire in the discovery cohort had been generated on one and the same sequencing platform. HLA typing included class I and class II loci at four-digit resolution. Typing coverage differed by locus: A, B, C, DRB1 and DQB1 were typed in roughly 629-640 donors, DQA1 in around 500, DPA1 in roughly 590, and DPB1 in around 440. Because of strong linkage in the cohort, four or five DR-DQ haplotypes were treated as single units for association and clustering. Across some 400 genotyped donors of the cohort, an average of approximately 220,000 unique TCR beta nucleotide sequences per donor were sequenced, and roughly 20% of those sequences were non-productive.

This clone came up once. Its specific antigen is unknown. The input lacks base qualities; no much larger clone sits a single base away. The cohort was made up of roughly 670 healthy bone marrow donors. All cohort members were sampled while nominally healthy, although unrecorded immune exposures were likely present. The donor tested CMV seropositive, placing the donor among the roughly 300 seropositive members of the cohort. A peripheral blood sample was collected from each donor, and TCR beta sequencing was performed on peripheral blood mononuclear cells. Genomic DNA was extracted from the blood cell samples with the Qiagen DNeasy Blood Extraction Kit. To prepare the library, the immunoSEQ multiplex PCR assay was applied. The multiplex PCR relied on a mix of 60 forward primers for TCR Vbeta segments and 13 reverse primers for TCR Jbeta segments. The CDR3 region of rearranged TCR beta genes was amplified from genomic DNA with a multiplex PCR assay. On the Illumina HiSeq System, the amplified TCR beta libraries were sequenced as 87-base-pair reads. In the source study's methods: A later analysis counted about 80 million unique TCR beta chains across the 666 repertoires, and 9 million to 14 million of these chains were shared by at least two donors. A nearest-neighbor algorithm error-corrected the raw reads and collapsed the reads into unique sequences, merging closely related sequences to remove PCR and sequencing errors. V, D and J gene segments were assigned by aligning CDR3 sequences to IMGT reference sequences. For a sequence to be retained, a match of at least six nucleotides to both a V gene segment and a J gene segment was required. Rearrangements were classified as productive when the CDR3 lacked stop codons and remained in frame with V and J, and all other rearrangements were classified as non-productive. Following IMGT convention, CDR3 was defined as the stretch from the second conserved V-encoded cysteine to the conserved J-encoded phenylalanine. The earlier analysis of 450 to 750 of the donors excluded any sequence lacking an unambiguous match to a single V gene segment. In an earlier analysis of a few hundred of the donors, a V segment was called functional when productive rearrangements were above 56.7%, and segregating when the standard deviation between donors exceeded 5%. A statistical classification framework was developed to diagnose cytomegalovirus status using the catalog of TCR beta chain sequences. V and J gene assignment, in a later analysis, came from comparing TCR nucleotide sequences with IMGT/GENE-DB human TR gene sequences. The TCRdist pipeline was used in a later analysis to assign CDR3 sequences and most-parsimonious VDJ recombination scenarios. In a later analysis, each TCR beta chain was defined by its CDR3 amino acid sequence together with its V-gene family, and reads lacking a unique V-gene family were excluded. As a way to deal with suspected cross-contamination and a sequencing artifact, a later analysis dropped 450 to 700 nucleotide sequences that were highly shared and had low generation probability. In a later analysis, a clonal expansion index for each public chain was calculated from normalized within-repertoire ranks of inferred template counts. In a later analysis, generation probabilities were computed with a VDJ recombination model fitted to out-of-frame rearrangements, and the resulting probabilities were checked against IGoR. In a later analysis, TCR-TCR, TCR-HLA and TCR-CMV co-occurrence was scored with hypergeometric tests, and a repertoire-size bias correction was applied to TCR pairs. In a later analysis, false discovery rates were estimated by permuting HLA or CMV assignments 20 times. In a later analysis, co-occurring TCRs were grouped using DBSCAN, and TCRdist sequence similarity was added for clustering within HLA-allele-positive subsets. Repertoires with fewer than 30,000 or more than 120,000 public chains were left out of co-occurrence clustering, as were five repertoires with anomalous nucleotide sharing. TCRdb carries this immuneACCESS record with in-frame sequences only. Its versions omit some clonotypes, under half of them owing to an unresolved V gene in the studies checked, with the rest unexplained. That table is the source of V, J and clone size, and D and trimming were worked out from the DNA. The sample table contains under 200,000 clones; only one count was recorded for roughly 77% of them. Together, the top ten hold 1% of the sample.

The CDR3 measures 13 amino acids from cysteine to phenylalanine. Only CDR3 DNA remains: 39 bases, in frame from the first base. The germline V gene yields MNHNS for CDR1 and SASEGT for CDR2. Study-wide findings and limitations: Compared with equally common non-associated chains, HLA-associated TCR beta chains in a later analysis were more clonally expanded and had lower generation probabilities. An association between a missense DCLRE1C variant and V-gene and J-gene trimming of TCR beta chains was found in a later genetic analysis and replicated in an independent cohort. In the study, approximately 160 TCR beta chains were listed as associated with cytomegalovirus. Cytomegalovirus status was reported to be diagnosed by the classifier with high specificity and sensitivity in both the original and validation cohorts. Presence/absence analyses assumed roughly uniform sequencing depth across donors, an assumption that may not hold. An earlier analysis of around 540 of the donors showed that most TCR beta V segments appeared in productive rearrangements either about 87% or about 30% of the time, which broadly matched IMGT annotations. A later genetic analysis reported fewer N-insertions in productive TCRs among donors in an Asian-associated ancestry cluster than the roughly 640-donor mean. A later analysis reported that several top co-occurrence clusters appeared linked to parvovirus B19, influenza, CMV and Epstein-Barr virus. Some IMGT-functional V segments, including TRBV6-2 and TRBV6-3, could not be told apart with the 87-base-pair reads, so those segments were excluded. A later analysis found that most CMV-associated TCR beta chains appeared HLA-restricted, with HLA associations seemingly driven largely by CMV exposure. Strong co-occurrence of HLA alleles, especially DR and DQ, made assigning TCR associations to individual alleles difficult. A later analysis found that TCR association rates varied across HLA loci, with DRB1 alleles showing the most associated TCRs and HLA-C alleles the fewest. Because some donors lacked HLA typing at each locus, the association tests relied only on the typed subset. Because counts were too low, about 15 rarely observed V segments, including chromosome 9 orphons, were left out of the earlier analysis of 587 of the donors. In this cohort, only TCR beta chains were sequenced, and detectable features were limited by the absence of alpha or paired-chain data. While some public TCRs were present in many individuals, most TCR sequences turned up only very rarely across donors. A group of highly shared sequence variants was considered likely to be a technical artifact of the sequencing pipeline. Immune exposure information for the cohort was limited to CMV serostatus. A further reported finding was that TCR beta sequences accurately predicted the HLA-A and HLA-B alleles for most subjects in the first cohort. In vitro tests confirmed that three of the cytomegalovirus-associated TCR beta chains recognize cytomegalovirus antigens. In a later analysis, 15,000 to 20,000 TCR beta sequences were associated with specific HLA alleles at a false discovery rate of 0.05. Linkage disequilibrium might explain the correlated functional status among segregating V segments, but an unknown experimental factor could not be excluded. The authors suggested that the approach could potentially be generalized to other disease states and immunological phenotypes.

The source material was PBMCs. The sequence was obtained from a woman in her 50s in good health and CMV-seropositive. The V and J segments used are TRBV6-1 and TRBJ2-5; tentative D gene TRBD1, with 6 bases matching. The DNA end is more similar to TRBJ2-7, so the J call may be wrong. The CDR3 reads as follows: CASTSGQYYEQYF. Read as DNA, the sequence is TGTGCCAGCACCTCCGGACAGTATTACGAGCAGTACTTC.